Presented here are 28 T cell receptor beta chains from one specimen sequenced in a study of tumor-infiltrating lymphocytes in primary liver carcinoma. The input was 500 ng total RNA; TCR beta cDNA was made from it with a constant-region primer. Construction of TCR beta libraries relied on three successive nested multiplex PCR rounds employing slightly modified ARM-PCR. Investigators reported that the first two PCR rounds, at approximately 11 cycles each, used TRBV1-TRBV30 forward primers with a C-beta reverse primer. One entry per CDR3 protein results from TCRdb running MiXCR on the multiplex PCR reads. Of about 180,000 distinct CDR3 sequences in the sample, roughly three fifths were seen once. The blood RNA (from unsorted whole blood) was obtained, and germline DNA was also extracted. Material: peripheral blood. These receptors were collected from a middle-aged man with primary liver carcinoma and hepatitis B virus infection.

About this clonotype: A read error may explain this, as a much larger clone is one base away. This sequence joins TRBV11-2 and TRBJ2-5; unclear D gene. Looked up from germline, CDR1 is SGHAT and CDR2 is FQNNGV. There are 13 residues in the CDR3. CDR3: CASSAPATETQNF. DNA of the CDR3: TGTGCCAGCAGCGCCCCGGCCACTGAGACCCAGAACTTC.

The chain combines TRBV5-4 with TRBJ1-1; TRBD1 agrees at 7 bases. V dropped 6 bases and J dropped 1; count of bases not matched to a gene: 3. The CDR3 runs 13 residues. Germline V lookup: CDR1 SGHNT, CDR2 YYREEE (reference sequence). The CDR3 here is CASNRQGNTEAFF. In DNA, the CDR3 is TGTGCCAGCAACAGACAGGGGAACACTGAAGCTTTCTTT.

This clonotype was observed a single time. For the CDR3, the DNA is TGTGCCAGCAGGTTTCTGGGGGAAGGCGGCAATCAGCCCCAGCATTTT. Translation: CASRFLGEGGNQPQHF. The chain employs TRBV28 and TRBJ1-5; weak D call: TRBD1 (5 bases). Per germline, CDR1 MDHEN and CDR2 SYDVKM. This CDR3 region has 16 residues. The ends were cut back, 6 bases at V and 2 bases at J, with 17 bases in the middle.

This clonotype has ten or more counts. The chain combines TRBV4-1 with TRBJ2-7; either TRBD1 or TRBD2 may fit D (5 bases each). Germline assignment: CDR1 MGHRA and CDR2 YSYEKL. V was clipped by 4 bases and J by 4 bases, with 17 bases between them. The CDR3 has 15 residues. The CDR3 DNA is TGCGCCAGCAGCCTCCCGGACAAGGAGGAGTACGAGCAGTACTTC. Protein sequence: CASSLPDKEEYEQYF.

Notes on this clonotype: Given the absence of the conserved phenylalanine or tryptophan at the CDR3 end, a read error is likely. This rearrangement joins TRBV11-2 to TRBJ2-1; D uncertain. Germline V CDR1 and CDR2: SGHAT, FQNNGV. The CDR3 runs 14 residues. CDR3 sequence (DNA): TGTGCCAACAGCTGGTATGGTCGGAACAATGAGCAGTTCCTC. Translating gives CANSWYGRNNEQFL.

This chain links TRBV29-1 with TRBJ2-1; 8 nucleotides align to TRBD1. J lost 1 base, V lost 7 bases, and 18 bases had no gene match. The CDR3 extends over 18 amino acids. Germline assignment: CDR1 SQVTM and CDR2 ANQGSEA. CDR3 DNA sequence: TGCAGCGCACAGGGCCATCTTATCGGGACAGGATCCTACAATGAGCAGTTCTTC. Protein: CSAQGHLIGTGSYNEQFF.

This clonotype has only a few counts. V usage is TRBV6-5 and J usage is TRBJ2-7; 7 bases align to TRBD1. Germline CDR1 reads MNHEY; CDR2 reads SVGAGI. The ends lost 6 bases at V and 2 bases at J; junction bases unmatched: 7. CDR3 length: 14 amino acids. The CDR3 reads CASSPRQGAYEQYF. CDR3 sequence (DNA): TGTGCCAGCAGCCCGCGACAGGGAGCCTACGAGCAGTACTTC.

There are a few counts of this clonotype. The gene calls are TRBV14 and TRBJ1-1, with D hard to call. The CDR3 consists of 13 residues. Looked up from germline, CDR1 is SGHDN and CDR2 is FVKESK. Trimming shortened V by 4 bases and J by 1 base, and 7 bases separated the two germline ends. The DNA for the CDR3 is TGTGCCAGCAGCCCGTGGAAGAACACTGAAGCTTTCTTT. It yields the protein CASSPWKNTEAFF.

This clonotype was counted only a few times. V and J are TRBV12-3 or TRBV12-4 and TRBJ2-1; possible D gene TRBD2, 6 bases. V lost 4 bases and J lost 10, with 11 bases in between. This CDR3 comprises 12 residues. CDR3 nucleotide sequence: TGTGCCAGCAGTTCCTTGGGGGGAGAGCAGTTCTTC. It specifies CASSSLGGEQFF.

As for this clonotype: It may be a read error: a sequence one base away is much more abundant. The CDR3 loop is CASRGTGDPGANVLTF. DNA of the CDR3: TGTGCCAGCCGCGGGACAGGGGATCCTGGGGCCAACGTCCTGACTTTC. J is TRBJ2-6 and V is TRBV11-2; 10 bases fit TRBD1. This CDR3 is built from 16 residues. V was clipped by 8 bases and J by 2 bases; unmatched bases: 6. The germline gives CDR1 SGHAT, CDR2 FQNNGV.

This clonotype showed up many times. The rearrangement joins TRBV5-6 to TRBJ2-1, with 8 positions matching TRBD2. Trimming cost V 0 bases and J 2 bases; bases outside gene matches: 1. The CDR3 has 15 amino acids. CDR1 and CDR2 (germline): SGHDT, YYEEEE. The CDR3 here is CASSLVGRAYNEQFF. In DNA, the CDR3 is TGTGCCAGCAGCTTGGTCGGGAGGGCCTACAATGAGCAGTTCTTC.

Notes on this clonotype: At one end, the junction sequence differs from germline, possibly due to a read error. The chain carries TRBV10-3 and TRBJ2-7; D not certain. Per germline, CDR1 ENHRY and CDR2 SYGVKD. CDR3 length: 13 residues. The CDR3 DNA sequence: TGTACCATCAGTGAGTCGGCTAGCTACGAGCAGTACTTC. It codes for CTISESASYEQYF.

As regards this clonotype: An end of the junction differs from the germline gene, which may be a read error. This chain connects TRBV4-1 to TRBJ2-1; 9 nucleotides agree with TRBD1. CDR1 and CDR2 (germline): MGHRA, YSYEKL. CDR3 length equals 15 residues. The CDR3 nucleotides are TGCTCCAGCAGCCCCAGGGACAGGGCTGACAATGAGCAGTTCTTC. Protein product: CSSSPRDRADNEQFF.

This chain links TRBV6-1 with TRBJ2-3; no reliable D call. Germline V CDR1 and CDR2: MNHNS, SASEGT. The CDR3 is 15 amino acids. Trimming cost V 1 base and J 5 bases, with 13 bases left between them. The CDR3 region is CASSEEARSQDTQYF. In DNA, the CDR3 is TGTGCCAGCAGTGAAGAGGCTCGATCCCAAGATACGCAGTATTTT.

V usage is TRBV6-1 and J usage is TRBJ1-2; unclear D gene. The V gene lost 2 bases and the J gene lost 0 bases, with 10 bases spanning the gap. Per germline, CDR1 MNHNS and CDR2 SASEGT. The CDR3 runs to 15 residues. CDR3 residues: CASSEIHSSNYGYTF. CDR3 DNA: TGTGCCAGCAGTGAAATCCACAGCTCTAACTATGGCTACACCTTC.

The chain has TRBV7-8 and TRBJ2-7; D gene uncertain. The CDR3 runs to 11 residues. Germline V gives CDR1 SGHVS, CDR2 FQNEAQ. The V end lost 4 bases, the J end lost 7 bases, and 8 bases lay between the germline ends. The CDR3: CASSSVQEQYF. CDR3 coding DNA: TGTGCCAGCAGCTCGGTCCAGGAGCAGTACTTC.

This clonotype was observed a few times. The chain combines TRBV4-1 with TRBJ1-5; no definite D call. Per germline, CDR1 MGHRA and CDR2 YSYEKL. CDR3 length equals 14 residues. V was shortened by 1 base and J by 5 bases, with 9 bases between the two germline ends. CDR3 nucleotides: TGCGCCAGCAGCCAAGTAAGTTCCGATCAGCCCCAGCATTTT. Amino acids: CASSQVSSDQPQHF.

This clonotype was observed once. Germline is not matched at one junction end, which may reflect a read error. DNA for the CDR3: TGTGCCAGCAGCTTGGCAGAAACCTATGAGCAGTACTTC. It encodes CASSLAETYEQYF. The chain couples TRBV5-5 to TRBJ2-7; unclear D gene. Germline values: CDR1 SGHKS, CDR2 YYEKEE (reference sequence). The CDR3 loop spans 13 amino acids.

This clonotype was detected many times. The V gene is TRBV4-2, the J gene TRBJ2-1; 9 bases are shared with TRBD2. Germline-derived CDR1 and CDR2 are LGHNA and YNFKEQ. Trimming removed 1 base from V and 5 bases from J; junction bases left unmatched: 9. The CDR3 runs 17 residues. CDR3 loop: CASSQGPGGRDHNEQFF. The CDR3 DNA reads as TGTGCCAGCAGCCAAGGTCCGGGCGGGAGGGACCACAATGAGCAGTTCTTC.

In the case of this clonotype: A read error is likely, as this CDR3 ends without the conserved phenylalanine or tryptophan. This chain links TRBV11-2 with TRBJ2-5, with D possibly matching TRBD1 (6 bases). Germline assignment: CDR1 SGHAT and CDR2 FQNNGV. The CDR3 consists of 14 residues. The CDR3 spells CASSLSLGAETQYL. The CDR3 nucleotides are TGCGCCAGCAGCTTAAGCTTGGGGGCGGAGACCCAGTACCTC.

This clonotype was observed once. The V gene is TRBV6-5, the J gene TRBJ2-1; 8 bases are a match to TRBD1. This CDR3 is 12 amino acids long. The germline gives CDR1 MNHEY, CDR2 SVGAGI. The V gene end was trimmed by 9 bases and the J gene end by 3 bases; junction bases not matched to a gene: 1. The DNA of the CDR3 is TGTGCCAGAGGACAGGGCTACAATGAGCAGTTCTTC. Its protein is CARGQGYNEQFF.

Comment on this clonotype: Just one base apart from a much larger clone, this may be a read error. This chain joins TRBV12-3 or TRBV12-4 and TRBJ2-1; unclear D gene. The CDR3 totals 11 residues. Trimming stripped 3 bases from V and 5 bases from J, with 2 bases between. The CDR3 bases are TGTGCCAGCAGTTTTCACAATGAGCAGTTCTTC. It codes for CASSFHNEQFF.

This chain joins TRBV5-4 and TRBJ2-2, with 8 bases that match TRBD2. CDR3 length: 16 amino acids. Germline CDR1 reads SGHNT; CDR2 reads YYREEE (reference sequence). This CDR3 reads CTSSLVERELTGELFF. For the CDR3, the DNA is TGTACAAGCAGCTTGGTCGAGCGGGAGTTAACCGGGGAGCTGTTTTTT.

This clonotype has ten or more counts. The J gene is TRBJ2-5, the V gene TRBV6-6; 13 bases are a match to TRBD2. Germline V gene data show CDR1 as MNHNY and CDR2 as SVGAGI (reference sequence). V shed 10 bases and J 5 bases; nucleotides not matched to a gene: 7. The CDR3 sequence is 14 residues long. As DNA, the CDR3 is TGTGCCACACGGACTAGCGGGAGTTTGGAGACCCAGTACTTC. Protein: CATRTSGSLETQYF.

The CDR3 here is CASSEEGGASNQPQHF. The CDR3 DNA sequence: TGTGCCAGCAGTGAAGAGGGGGGGGCCAGCAATCAGCCCCAGCATTTT. This chain links TRBV6-1 with TRBJ1-5; the D gene is possibly TRBD1 (6 bases). CDR3 size: 16 residues. V was cut by 1 base and J by 1 base, with 11 bases left in between. Germline CDR1 MNHNS, CDR2 SASEGT.

This clonotype was detected many times. The chain has TRBV29-1 and TRBJ2-2; D perhaps matches TRBD2 (5 bases). Per germline, CDR1 SQVTM and CDR2 ANQGSEA. V was pared by 4 bases and J by 2 bases, with 11 bases between. The CDR3 extends over 14 amino acids. In DNA form, the CDR3 reads TGCAGCGTTGGAAGGCTAGCTAACACCGGGGAGCTGTTTTTT. It is translated as CSVGRLANTGELFF.

This chain joins TRBV10-3 and TRBJ2-7; the D is unclear. Trimming shortened V by 1 base and J by 7 bases, and 5 bases separated the two germline ends. Germline-derived CDR1 and CDR2 are ENHRY and SYGVKD. This CDR3 contains 11 residues. Written as DNA, the CDR3 is TGTGCCATCAGTGAGTTCGTGGAGCAGTACTTC. Residues: CAISEFVEQYF.

With respect to this clonotype: Germline is not matched at one junction end, which may reflect a read error. DNA for the CDR3: TGTGCCAGCGGCCAAGATATTGACCGAAGCACCATATATTTT. Its translation: CASGQDIDRSTIYF. This chain links TRBV4-2 with TRBJ1-3, with D hard to call. The CDR3 length is 14 residues. Looked up from germline, CDR1 is LGHNA and CDR2 is YNFKEQ.